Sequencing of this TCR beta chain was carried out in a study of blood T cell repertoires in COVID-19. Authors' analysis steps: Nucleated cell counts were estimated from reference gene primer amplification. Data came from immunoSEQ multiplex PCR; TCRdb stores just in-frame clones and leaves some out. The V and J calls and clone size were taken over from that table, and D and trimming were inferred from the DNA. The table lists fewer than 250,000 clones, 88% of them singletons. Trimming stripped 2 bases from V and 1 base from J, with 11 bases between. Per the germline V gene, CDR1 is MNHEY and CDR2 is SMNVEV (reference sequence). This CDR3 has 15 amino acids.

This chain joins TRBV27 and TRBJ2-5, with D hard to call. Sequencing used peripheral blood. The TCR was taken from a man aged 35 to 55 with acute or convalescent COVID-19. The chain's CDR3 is CASSLTRRSQETQYF. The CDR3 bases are TGTGCCAGCAGTTTAACCCGACGGAGCCAAGAGACCCAGTACTTC.